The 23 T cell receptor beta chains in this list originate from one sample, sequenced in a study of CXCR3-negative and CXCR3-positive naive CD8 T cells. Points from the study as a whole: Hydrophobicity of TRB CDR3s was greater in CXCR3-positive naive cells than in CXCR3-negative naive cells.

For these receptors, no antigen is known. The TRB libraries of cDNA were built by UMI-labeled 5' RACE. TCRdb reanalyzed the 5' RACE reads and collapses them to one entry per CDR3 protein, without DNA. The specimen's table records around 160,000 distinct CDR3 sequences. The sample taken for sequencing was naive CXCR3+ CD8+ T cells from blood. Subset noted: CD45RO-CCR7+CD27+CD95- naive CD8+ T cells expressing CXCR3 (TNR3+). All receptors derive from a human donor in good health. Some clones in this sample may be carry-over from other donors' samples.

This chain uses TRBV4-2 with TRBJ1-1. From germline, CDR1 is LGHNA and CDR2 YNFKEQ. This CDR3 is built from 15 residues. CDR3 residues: CASSQEGLGNTEAFF.

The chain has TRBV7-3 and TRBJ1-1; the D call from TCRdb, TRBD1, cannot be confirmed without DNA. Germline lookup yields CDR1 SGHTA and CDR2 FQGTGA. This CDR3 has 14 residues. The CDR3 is CASSAGQTNTKAFF.

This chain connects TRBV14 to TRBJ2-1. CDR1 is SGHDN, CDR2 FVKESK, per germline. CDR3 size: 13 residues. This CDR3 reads CASSQVPVNEQFF.

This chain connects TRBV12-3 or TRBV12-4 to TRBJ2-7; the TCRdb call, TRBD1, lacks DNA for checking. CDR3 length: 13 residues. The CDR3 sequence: CASSRQVSYEQYF.

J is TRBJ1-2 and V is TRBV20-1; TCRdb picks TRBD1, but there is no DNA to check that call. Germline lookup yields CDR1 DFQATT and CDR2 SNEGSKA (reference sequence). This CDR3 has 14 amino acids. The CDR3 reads CSAWVPGSNYGYTF.

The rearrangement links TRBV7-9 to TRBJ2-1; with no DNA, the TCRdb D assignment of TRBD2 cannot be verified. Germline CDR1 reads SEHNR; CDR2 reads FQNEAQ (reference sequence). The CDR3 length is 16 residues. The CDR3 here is CASSSLTSGRANEQFF.

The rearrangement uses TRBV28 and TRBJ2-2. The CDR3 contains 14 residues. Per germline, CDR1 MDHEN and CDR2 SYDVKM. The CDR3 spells CASSLLGTGGELFF. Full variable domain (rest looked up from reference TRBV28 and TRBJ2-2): DVKVTQSSRYLVKRTGEKVFLECVQDMDHENMFWYRQDPGLGLRLIYFSYDVKMKEKGDIPEGYSVSREKKERFSLILESASTNQTSMYLCASSLLGTGGELFFGEGSRLTVL.

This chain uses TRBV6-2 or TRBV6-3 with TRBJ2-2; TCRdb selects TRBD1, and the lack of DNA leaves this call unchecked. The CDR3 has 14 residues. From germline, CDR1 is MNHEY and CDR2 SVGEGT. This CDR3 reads CASRSGTITGELFF.

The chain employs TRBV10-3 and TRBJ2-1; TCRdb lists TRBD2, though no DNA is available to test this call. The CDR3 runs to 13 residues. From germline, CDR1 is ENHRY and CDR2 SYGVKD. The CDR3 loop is CAISGLGGNEQFF.

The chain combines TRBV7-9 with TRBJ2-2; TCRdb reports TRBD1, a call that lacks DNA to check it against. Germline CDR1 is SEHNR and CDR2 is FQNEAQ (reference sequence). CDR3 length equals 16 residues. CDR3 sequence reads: CASSERQGVNTGELFF.

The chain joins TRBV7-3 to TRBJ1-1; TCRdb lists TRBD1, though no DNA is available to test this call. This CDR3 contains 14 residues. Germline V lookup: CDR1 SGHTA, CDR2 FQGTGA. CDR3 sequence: CASSFTGDDTEAFF.

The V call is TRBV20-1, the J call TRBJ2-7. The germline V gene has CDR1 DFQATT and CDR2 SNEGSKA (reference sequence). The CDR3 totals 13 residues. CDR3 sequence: CSAREQVTYEQYF.

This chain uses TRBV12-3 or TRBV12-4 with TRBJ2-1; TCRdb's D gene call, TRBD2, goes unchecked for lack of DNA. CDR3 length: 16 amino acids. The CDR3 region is CASSPASGSGYNEQFF.

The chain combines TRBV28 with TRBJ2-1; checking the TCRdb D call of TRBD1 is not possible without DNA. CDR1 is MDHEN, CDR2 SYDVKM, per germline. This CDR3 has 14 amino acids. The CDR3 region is CASSYRGENNEQFF.

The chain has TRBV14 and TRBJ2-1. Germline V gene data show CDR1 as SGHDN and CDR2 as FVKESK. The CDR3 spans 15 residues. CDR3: CASNQRWASYNEQFF.

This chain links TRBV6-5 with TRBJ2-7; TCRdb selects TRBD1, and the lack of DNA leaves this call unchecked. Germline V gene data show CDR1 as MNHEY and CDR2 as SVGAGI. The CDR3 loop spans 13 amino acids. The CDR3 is CASRGTGSGEQYF.

The CDR3 sequence is CAWSVSGSEQYF. This rearrangement joins TRBV30 to TRBJ2-7; TCRdb picks TRBD2, but there is no DNA to check that call. This CDR3 contains 12 residues. Per the germline V gene, CDR1 is GTSNPN and CDR2 is SVGIG (reference sequence). The variable domain in full, with the rest retrieved from reference TRBV30 and TRBJ2-7, is SQTIHQWPATLVQPVGSPLSLECTVEGTSNPNLYWYRQAAGRGLQLLFYSVGIGQISSEVPQNLSASRPQDRQFILSSKKLLLSDSGFYLCAWSVSGSEQYFGPGTRLTVT.

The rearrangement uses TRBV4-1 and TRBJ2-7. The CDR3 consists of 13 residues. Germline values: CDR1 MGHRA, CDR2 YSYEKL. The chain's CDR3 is CASSQETPYEQYF.

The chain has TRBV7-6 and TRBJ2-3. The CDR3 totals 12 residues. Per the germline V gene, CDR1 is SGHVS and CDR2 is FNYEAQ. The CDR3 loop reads CASSSGPDTQYF.

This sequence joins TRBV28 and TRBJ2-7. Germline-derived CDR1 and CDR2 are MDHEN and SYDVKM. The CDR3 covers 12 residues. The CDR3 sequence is CASSPVTYEQYF.

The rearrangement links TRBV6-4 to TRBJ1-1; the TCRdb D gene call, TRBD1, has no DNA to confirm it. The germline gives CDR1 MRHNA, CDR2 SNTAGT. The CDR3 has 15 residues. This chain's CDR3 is CASSLLSGKGTEAFF.

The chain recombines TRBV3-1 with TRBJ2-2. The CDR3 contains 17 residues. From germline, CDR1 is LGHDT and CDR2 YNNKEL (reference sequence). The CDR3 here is CASSQVLLTVEVGELFF.

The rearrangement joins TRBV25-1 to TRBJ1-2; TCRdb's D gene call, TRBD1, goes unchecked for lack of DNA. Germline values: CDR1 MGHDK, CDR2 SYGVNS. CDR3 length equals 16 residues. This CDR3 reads CASSELGTGGEYGYTF.